This paragraph reports one TCR beta chain. No antigen is known for it. This sample is part of a study of T cell repertoires in cytomegalovirus infection. Study summary: Shared public TCR beta signatures pointed to both CMV infection and a matching HLA type.

TCRdb reprocessed the reads with MiXCR, giving one entry per CDR3 protein. In the table there are around 300,000 distinct CDR3 sequences, roughly 24% of which are singletons. Study findings and constraints: HLA-C-restricted CMV clonotypes gave the most frequent clonotype in two of eight donors.

J lost 3 bases, V lost 3 bases, and 13 bases had no gene match. CDR1 and CDR2 from the germline V gene are LNHNV and YYDKDF (reference sequence). The CDR3 loop spans 17 amino acids. Sequencing was carried out using PBMCs. The receptor was derived from a human donor in good health (CMV status not recorded). Some clones in this sample may be carry-over from other donors' samples. The chain is built from TRBV15 and TRBJ2-7; 8 bases are shared with TRBD1. The CDR3 sequence is CATSRIFPGTGGYEQYF. The CDR3 DNA reads TGTGCCACCAGCAGGATATTCCCCGGGACAGGAGGCTACGAGCAGTACTTC.